This is a list of T cell receptor beta chains from one sample in a study of T-cell reconstitution after alpha-beta-depleted transplantation in children. TCRdb reprocessed the PCR reads via MiXCR and lists one record per CDR3 protein. The table lists over 450,000 distinct CDR3 sequences, about 10% of them singletons. Source: PBMCs, taken before TCRalphabeta/CD19-depleted stem cell transplant. These receptors came from a child younger than 10 with inherited bone marrow failure, due to receive a stem cell transplant. The CDR3 runs from the conserved cysteine through the conserved F or W. Fields, in order: J gene, D gene, V gene, CDR3 protein. A D gene is named only where the DNA matches it firmly.

TRBJ2-4,TRBD2,TRBV4-3,CASSQGLARTLAKNIQYF
TRBJ2-7,-,TRBV29-1,CSVEDKGVEYGQYF
TRBJ2-1,TRBD2,TRBV10-1,CASSERGSLHEQFF
TRBJ2-7,-,TRBV10-2,CASKREGEYSYEQYF
TRBJ2-3,TRBD2,TRBV29-1,CSAWLAGVPDTQYF
TRBJ2-1,TRBD1,TRBV19,CATWAGGHNEQFF
TRBJ1-2,-,TRBV5-4,CASRDTGLNYGYTF
TRBJ2-7,-,TRBV10-1,CATPYPGRISYEQYF
TRBJ2-5,-,TRBV18,CASSPATPGRETQYF
TRBJ2-2,TRBD2,TRBV5-1,CASSPGLAGARRTGELFF
TRBJ1-1,-,TRBV7-6,CASSLRTWGGVNTEAFF
TRBJ1-3,-,TRBV12-3/TRBV12-4,CASSFPQERNTIYF
TRBJ2-6,-,TRBV20-1,CSATDPRANVLTF
TRBJ2-1,TRBD2,TRBV20-1,CSAYSGRVSNEQFF
TRBJ2-5,-,TRBV28,CASSFFRETQYF